Listed here are 9 T cell receptor beta chains from one sample, sequenced in a study of T cell responses to AZD1222 COVID-19 vaccine. Profiling relied on immunoSEQ multiplex PCR, and the TCRdb table lists in-frame clones only, not all of them. The sample shows more than 95,000 clones, around 92% of them seen only once. Sequencing was performed on peripheral blood, taken on day 0 of AZD1222 vaccination. These receptors were taken from an adult in good health.

The CDR3 DNA is TGTGCCAGCAGCCAAACCCTAGGACCCAATCAGCCCCAGCATTTT. This codes for CASSQTLGPNQPQHF. This chain uses TRBV3-1 (or the pseudogene TRBV3-2) with TRBJ1-5; D gene unclear. Trimming took off 2 bases at V and 3 bases at J, with 11 bases between the two ends. The CDR3 runs to 15 residues. Germline lookup yields CDR1 LGHDT and CDR2 YNNKEL (reference sequence).

The rearrangement joins TRBV7-8 to TRBJ2-7, with 8 bases fitting TRBD1. Trimming took 3 bases from V and 2 from J; bases not matched to a gene: 3. The V gene's germline CDR1 is SGHVS and CDR2 FQNEAQ. This CDR3 has 14 residues. The CDR3 protein is CASSFGTGTYEQYF. Written as DNA, the CDR3 is TGTGCCAGCAGCTTTGGGACAGGTACCTACGAGCAGTACTTC.

V gene TRBV5-1 combines with J gene TRBJ2-5; no clear D. V dropped 0 bases and J dropped 5 bases, with 11 bases sitting between them. The V gene's germline CDR1 is SGHRS and CDR2 YFSETQ. The CDR3 has 14 amino acids. For the CDR3, the DNA is TGCGCCAGCAGCTTGGGGCAGGAAGGGGAGACCCAGTACTTC. Protein product: CASSLGQEGETQYF.

The chain couples TRBV4-1 to TRBJ1-5; 9 bases fit TRBD1. The germline V gene encodes CDR1 MGHRA and CDR2 YSYEKL. J was trimmed by 6 bases and V by 3 bases; bases with no gene match: 6. The CDR3 totals 15 residues. CDR3 DNA sequence: TGCGCCAGCAGCCAGACCGGGACAGGGATTCAGCCCCAGCATTTT. The encoded protein is CASSQTGTGIQPQHF.

This chain joins TRBV4-2 and TRBJ2-2; D is ambiguous. The CDR3 extends over 12 amino acids. CDR1 and CDR2 (germline): LGHNA, YNFKEQ. The ends were cut back, 3 bases at V and 3 bases at J, with 2 bases in the middle. CDR3 residues: CASSHYTGELFF. CDR3 DNA sequence: TGTGCCAGCAGCCATTACACCGGGGAGCTGTTTTTT.

The chain is built from TRBV6-1 and TRBJ1-5, with D unclear. V lost 2 bases to trimming and J lost 9 bases, with 17 bases between them. Germline V gene lookup returns CDR1 MNHNS and CDR2 SASEGT. The CDR3 has 15 amino acids. The CDR3 bases are TGTGCCAGCAGTGAATCTACAAATCCTCGGAGGCCCCAGCATTTT. It is translated as CASSESTNPRRPQHF.

This clone was seen only once. This chain connects TRBV19 to TRBJ1-2; tentatively, D is TRBD1 (5 bases). Per germline, CDR1 LNHDA and CDR2 SQIVND (reference sequence). There are 16 residues in the CDR3. V was pared by 8 bases and J by 0 bases, with 19 bases between. The DNA for the CDR3 is TGTGCCAGTGGCGGGGCACGGACGATTGCTAACTATGGCTACACCTTC. Its protein product is CASGGARTIANYGYTF.

The chain has TRBV5-1 and TRBJ2-5; D remains ambiguous. The CDR3 contains 12 residues. V was shortened by 0 bases and J by 1 base, with 1 base between the two germline ends. Germline values: CDR1 SGHRS, CDR2 YFSETQ. CDR3 sequence (DNA): TGCGCCAGCAGCTTGGTCCAAGAGACCCAGTACTTC. Amino acids: CASSLVQETQYF.

The J gene is TRBJ2-4, the V gene TRBV4-1; possible D gene TRBD2, 5 bases. The V gene lost 0 bases and the J gene lost 4 bases, with 7 bases spanning the gap. The germline CDR1 and CDR2 sequences are MGHRA and YSYEKL. This CDR3 has 14 residues. The CDR3 coding sequence is TGCGCCAGCAGCCAAGATCGAGGGAAAAACATTCAGTACTTC. Residues: CASSQDRGKNIQYF.